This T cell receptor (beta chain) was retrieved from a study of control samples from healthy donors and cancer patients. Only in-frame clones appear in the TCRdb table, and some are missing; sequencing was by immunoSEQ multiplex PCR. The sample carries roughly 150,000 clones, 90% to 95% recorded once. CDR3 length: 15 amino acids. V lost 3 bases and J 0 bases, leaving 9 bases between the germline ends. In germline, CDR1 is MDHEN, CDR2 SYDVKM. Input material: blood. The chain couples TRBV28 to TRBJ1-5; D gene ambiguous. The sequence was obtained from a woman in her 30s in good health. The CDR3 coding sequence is TGTGCCAGCAGTTTGGCAGACTCTAGCAATCAGCCCCAGCATTTT. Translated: CASSLADSSNQPQHF.